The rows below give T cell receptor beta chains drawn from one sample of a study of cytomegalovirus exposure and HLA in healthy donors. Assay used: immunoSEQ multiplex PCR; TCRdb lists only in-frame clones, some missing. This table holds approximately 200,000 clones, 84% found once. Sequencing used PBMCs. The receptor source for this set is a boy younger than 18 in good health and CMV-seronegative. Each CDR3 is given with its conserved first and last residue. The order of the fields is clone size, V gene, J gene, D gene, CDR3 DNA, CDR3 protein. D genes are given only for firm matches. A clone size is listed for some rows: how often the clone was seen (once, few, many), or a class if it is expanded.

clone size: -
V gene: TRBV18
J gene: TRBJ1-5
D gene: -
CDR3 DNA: TGTGCCAGCTCAGCGCAAAATAGCAATCAGCCCCAGCATTTT
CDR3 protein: CASSAQNSNQPQHF

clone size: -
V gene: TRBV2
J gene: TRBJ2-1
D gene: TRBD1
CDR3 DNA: TGTGCCAGCAGTGTTTGGACAGGGAACAATGAGCAGTTCTTC
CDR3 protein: CASSVWTGNNEQFF

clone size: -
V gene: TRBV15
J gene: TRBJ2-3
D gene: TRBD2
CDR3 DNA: TGTGCCACCAGCGGACGACTGCCCAGCGGGGGCACAGATACGCAGTATTTT
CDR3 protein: CATSGRLPSGGTDTQYF

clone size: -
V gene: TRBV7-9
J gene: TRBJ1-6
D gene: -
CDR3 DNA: TGTGCCAGCAGCTTAGATTCCCTTGATTCACCCCTCCACTTT
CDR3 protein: CASSLDSLDSPLHF

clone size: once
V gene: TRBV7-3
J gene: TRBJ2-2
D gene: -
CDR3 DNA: TGTGCCAGCAGCCTAGGCGGGGCTCAGAGCGGGGAGCTGTTTTTT
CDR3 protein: CASSLGGAQSGELFF

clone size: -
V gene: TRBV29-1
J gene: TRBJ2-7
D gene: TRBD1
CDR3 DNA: TGCAGCGTGGGGACAGGGGTCTCCTACGAGCAGTACTTC
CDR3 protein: CSVGTGVSYEQYF

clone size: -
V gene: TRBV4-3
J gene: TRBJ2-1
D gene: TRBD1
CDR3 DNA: TGCGCCAGCAGCCAAGTCCCAACCGGGACAGGTGTCAGAGAGCAGTTCTTC
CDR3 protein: CASSQVPTGTGVREQFF

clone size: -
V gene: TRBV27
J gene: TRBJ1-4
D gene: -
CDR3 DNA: TGTGCCAGCAGTTTATCCAGGGGTAATGAAAAACTGTTTTTT
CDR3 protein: CASSLSRGNEKLFF

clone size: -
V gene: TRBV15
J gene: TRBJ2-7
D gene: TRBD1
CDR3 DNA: TGTGCAACCGGGACAGGGGGAAGCTCCTACGAGCAGTACTTC
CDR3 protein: CATGTGGSSYEQYF

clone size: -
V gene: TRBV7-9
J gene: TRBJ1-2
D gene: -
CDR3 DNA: TGTGCCAGCAGCTTAGGGCAGGGGAACGGCTACACCTTC
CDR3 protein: CASSLGQGNGYTF

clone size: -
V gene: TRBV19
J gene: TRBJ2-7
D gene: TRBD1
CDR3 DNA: TGTGCCAGTAGTATGCAGGGGGTCGACTCGTCGGGGTACGAGCAGTACTTC
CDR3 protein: CASSMQGVDSSGYEQYF

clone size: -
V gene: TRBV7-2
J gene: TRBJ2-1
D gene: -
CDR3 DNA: TGTGCCAGCAGCTTAGGGTCAGGGTTAAACAATGAGCAGTTCTTC
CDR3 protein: CASSLGSGLNNEQFF

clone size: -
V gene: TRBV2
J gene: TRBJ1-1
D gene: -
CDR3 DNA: TGTGCCAGCACGAGTAGCCGTGAAGCTTTCTTT
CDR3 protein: CASTSSREAFF

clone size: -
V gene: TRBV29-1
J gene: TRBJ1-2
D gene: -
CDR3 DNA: TGCAGCGTTGGGGCAGACTATGGCTACACCTTC
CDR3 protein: CSVGADYGYTF

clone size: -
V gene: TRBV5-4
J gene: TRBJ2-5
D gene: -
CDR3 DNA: TGTGCCAGCAGCTACGGGTCCATCGAGGAGACCCAGTACTTC
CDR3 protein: CASSYGSIEETQYF

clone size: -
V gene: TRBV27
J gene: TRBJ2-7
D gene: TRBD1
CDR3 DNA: TGTGCCAGCCGGGACAGCTACGAGCAGTACTTC
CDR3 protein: CASRDSYEQYF

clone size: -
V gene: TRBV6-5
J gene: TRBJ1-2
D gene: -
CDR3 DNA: TGTGCCAGCAGTTACGGACAGCGGACTAACTATGGCTACACCTTC
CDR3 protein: CASSYGQRTNYGYTF

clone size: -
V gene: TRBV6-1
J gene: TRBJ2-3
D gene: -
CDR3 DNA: TGTGCCAGCAGTGAAGGAGTCTCGGGGGCAGATACGCAGTATTTT
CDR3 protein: CASSEGVSGADTQYF

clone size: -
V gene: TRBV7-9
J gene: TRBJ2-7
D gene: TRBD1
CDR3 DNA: TGTGCCAGCATGCCCCTAGGGGGCCCTAAACTATACGAGCAGTACTTC
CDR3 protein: CASMPLGGPKLYEQYF

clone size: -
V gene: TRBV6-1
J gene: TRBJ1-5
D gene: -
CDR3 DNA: TGTGCCAGCAGCAGGTCAGGGAAAAGCAATCAGCCCCAGCATTTT
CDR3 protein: CASSRSGKSNQPQHF

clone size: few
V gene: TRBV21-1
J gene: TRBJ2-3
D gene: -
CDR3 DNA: TGTGCCAGCAGCCAAGAGGGGGGACTAGCGGGAGTTATCGCAGATACGCAGTATTTT
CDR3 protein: CASSQEGGLAGVIADTQYF

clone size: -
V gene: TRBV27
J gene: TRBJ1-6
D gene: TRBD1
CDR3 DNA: TGTGCCAGCAGTCTCCGGACAGGGAGTAATTCACCCCTCCACTTT
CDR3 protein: CASSLRTGSNSPLHF

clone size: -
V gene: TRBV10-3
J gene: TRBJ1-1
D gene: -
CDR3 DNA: TGTGCCGTCCAGGGTGGCACTGAAGCTTTCTTT
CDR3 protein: CAVQGGTEAFF

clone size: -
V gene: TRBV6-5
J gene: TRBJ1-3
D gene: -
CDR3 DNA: TGTGCCAGCAGTTACGGGGCGGTCTCTGGAAACACCATATATTTT
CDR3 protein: CASSYGAVSGNTIYF

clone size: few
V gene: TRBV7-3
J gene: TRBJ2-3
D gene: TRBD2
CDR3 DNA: TGTGCCAGCAGCTCTCACCCCGGGACTAGCGGGGGGGGGACGCAGTATTTT
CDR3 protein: CASSSHPGTSGGGTQYF

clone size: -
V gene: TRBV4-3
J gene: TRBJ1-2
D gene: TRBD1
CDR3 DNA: TGCGCCAGCAGCCAAACCGGGACAGGACCTAACTATGGCTACACCTTC
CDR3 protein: CASSQTGTGPNYGYTF

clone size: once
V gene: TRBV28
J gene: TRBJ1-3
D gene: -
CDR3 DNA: TGTGCCAGCACTCAGGAATCTGGAAACACCATATACTTT
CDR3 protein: CASTQESGNTIYF